This TCR beta chain was recorded in a study of immune reconstitution after stem cell transplant in scleroderma. The germline V gene has CDR1 MNHEY and CDR2 SVGAGI. The junction had 10 bases not matched to a gene; V was cut back by 4 bases and J by 4 bases. There are 16 residues in the CDR3. TCRdb independently ran MiXCR on the RT-PCR reads; one entry per CDR3 protein. Among 1,300 to 1,500 distinct CDR3 sequences listed, about 15% were seen once. The specimen was taken before or after autologous hematopoietic stem cell transplantation (not recorded which). This sequence originates from a female donor with systemic sclerosis. The genes are TRBV6-5 and TRBJ1-1; 9 bases match TRBD1. The CDR3 coding sequence is TGTGCCAGCAGTTCCTATTGGACAGGGGACGGCACTGAAGCTTTCTTT. Residues: CASSSYWTGDGTEAFF.